This is a list of T cell receptor beta chains from one sample in a study of T cells in Graves' hyperthyroidism and ophthalmopathy. In TCRdb, the multiplex PCR reads were re-called with MiXCR into one record per CDR3 protein. The profile shows some 570,000 distinct CDR3 sequences, approximately 14% of them singletons. Sequences were obtained from blood. The receptors shown here come from a woman between 18 and 29 years old with Graves' ophthalmopathy. The CDR3 runs from the conserved cysteine through the conserved F or W.

TRBV20-1 CSARLDTGANVLTF
TRBV27 CASSLSGGLSSGANVLTF
TRBV18 CASSPRTLKGNQPQHF
TRBV12-3/TRBV12-4 CASSAGLAGGPGELFF
TRBV7-9 CASSSGQRKGYTF
TRBV7-2 CASSLGQPGKETQYF
TRBV7-9 CASRHGGQNTGELFF
TRBV7-9 CASSLGTGGPVEQFF
TRBV3-1 CASSQGAGNQETQYF
TRBV19 CASSIQSFQGETQYF
TRBV6-1 CASMADNTGELFF
TRBV9 CASSGGTGKDYGYTF
TRBV4-2 CASSQDESGYTF
TRBV5-1 CASRPQSYNEQFF
TRBV6-1 CASSQEALGNEQFF
TRBV11-1 CASSVGTSGSVDTQYF
TRBV30 CAWSVGAGYTGELFF
TRBV4-1 CASSRRGNEQYF
TRBV7-3 CASSLDGAGGYTEAFF
TRBV11-1 CASSPGQGASSGRTGELFF
TRBV30 CAWRAGLEQYF
TRBV27 CASSLTSSYNEQFF
TRBV7-9 CASSPTGTNYLAKNIQYF
TRBV3-1 CASSRTARYNEQFF
TRBV5-4 CASSFWVGGGNYGYTF
TRBV30 CAWRRVNTEAFF
TRBV13 CASSLGFLSTDTQYF
TRBV6-1 CASSWTGGYSNQPQHF
TRBV20-1 CSARDHGVLSGNTIYF
TRBV9 CASSGGGGYNQPQHF
TRBV28 CASSFPGLAGLTDTQYF
TRBV11-2 CASSRTVPSGINHYEQYF
TRBV19 CATAPGTGDQPQHF
TRBV28 CASRRTSEDTQYF
TRBV6-1 CASSSGLAGGPDTQYF
TRBV28 CASRRRLAGRGELFF
TRBV2 CASRDRPEAFF
TRBV11-3 CASSSRTGSTEQFF
TRBV11-2 CASSNGASGREYNEQFF
TRBV7-8 CASSSAYSSYNEQFF
TRBV24-1 CATTGDSGELFF
TRBV11-2 CASSFGTGGVGGRHNEQFF
TRBV20-1 CSARSQRNSPLHF
TRBV29-1 CSVFTYSSTDTQYF